The 6 T cell receptor beta chains below all came from one sample that was sequenced in a study of T and B cells in COVID-19 patients. Multiplex PCR with BIOMED2 TRB-A/B primer pools amplified TRB rearrangements. MiXCR, applied by TCRdb to the multiplex PCR reads, yields one record per CDR3 protein. The sample holds some 2,800 distinct CDR3 sequences, about 20% seen once. TRB was amplified from around 250-460 ng of blood genomic DNA. Sequencing was carried out using blood. Receptor source: a human donor with active COVID-19.

This clonotype rates as medium-sized. This chain joins TRBV5-1 and TRBJ2-3, with a tentative D call TRBD2 (6 bases). The V gene lost 3 bases and the J gene lost 6 bases, with 11 bases spanning the gap. The CDR3 has 13 amino acids. The germline V gene encodes CDR1 SGHRS and CDR2 YFSETQ. DNA of the CDR3: TGCGCCAGCAGCTCCGAACGGGGGGATACGCAGTATTTT. Translating gives CASSSERGDTQYF. Full variable domain (outside the CDR3, taken from reference TRBV5-1 and TRBJ2-3): KAGVTQTPRYLIKTRGQQVTLSCSPISGHRSVSWYQQTPGQGLQFLFEYFSETQRNKGNFPGRFSGRQFSNSRSEMNVSTLELGDSALYLCASSSERGDTQYFGPGTRLTVL.

A few counts support this clonotype. The chain has TRBV5-1 and TRBJ2-3; a possible D gene is TRBD1 (5 bases). V was shortened by 7 bases and J by 2 bases, with 11 bases between the two germline ends. The CDR3 consists of 13 residues. CDR1 SGHRS and CDR2 YFSETQ come from the germline V gene. The CDR3 reads CASHRKATDTQYF. The CDR3 coding sequence is TGCGCCAGCCACAGGAAGGCCACAGATACGCAGTATTTT. Drawing the rest from reference TRBV5-1 and TRBJ2-3, the complete variable domain is KAGVTQTPRYLIKTRGQQVTLSCSPISGHRSVSWYQQTPGQGLQFLFEYFSETQRNKGNFPGRFSGRQFSNSRSEMNVSTLELGDSALYLCASHRKATDTQYFGPGTRLTVL.

This clonotype is large (0.1 to 1%) in the sample. The rearrangement joins TRBV19 to TRBJ2-2, with 9 bases lining up with TRBD2. Germline CDR1 and CDR2: LNHDA and SQIVND (reference sequence). This CDR3 has 14 residues. The ends lost 7 bases at V and 6 bases at J; junction bases unmatched: 6. Here the CDR3 DNA reads TGTGCCAGTATCCTTAGCGGGAGACCCGGGGAGCTGTTTTTT. Encoded protein: CASILSGRPGELFF.

V usage is TRBV6-5 and J usage is TRBJ1-1, with TRBD1 matching over 7 bases. Germline V gene sequence: CDR1 MNHEY, CDR2 SVGAGI. CDR3 length: 16 amino acids. J lost 2 bases, V lost 6 bases, and 12 bases had no gene match. The CDR3 is CASRHRGRGGNTEAFF. The CDR3 nucleotides read TGTGCCAGCAGACACAGGGGCCGGGGGGGAAACACTGAAGCTTTCTTT.

This clonotype is classed as medium-sized. The genes are TRBV5-6 and TRBJ1-6, with a possible D match to TRBD1 (5 bases). The V end was cut by 2 bases, the J end by 8 bases, with 14 bases between. The germline V gene has CDR1 SGHDT and CDR2 YYEEEE. The CDR3 spans 15 residues. CDR3 DNA: TGTGCCAGCAGCTTCTTACACCGGGGGGATTCACCCCTCCACTTT. Translated, it gives CASSFLHRGDSPLHF. Combining the CDR3 with reference TRBV5-6 and TRBJ1-6 gives the whole variable domain DAGVTQSPTHLIKTRGQQVTLRCSPKSGHDTVSWYQQALGQGPQFIFQYYEEEERQRGNFPDRFSGHQFPNYSSELNVNALLLGDSALYLCASSFLHRGDSPLHFGNGTRLTVT.

This clonotype was detected only a few times. The V gene is TRBV12-3 or TRBV12-4, the J gene TRBJ1-2; 8 bases fit TRBD1. Trimming took 4 bases from V and 14 from J; bases not matched to a gene: 9. This CDR3 has 12 amino acids. This CDR3 reads CASSSNRQGKTF. For the CDR3, the DNA is TGTGCCAGCAGTTCGAATAGACAGGGGAAAACCTTC.